Given below is one TCR beta chain in context. Sequencing used immunoSEQ multiplex PCR; TCRdb keeps in-frame clones, though not all of them. The sample carries about 120,000 clones, around 88% recorded once. These data originate in a study of control samples from healthy donors and cancer patients. V was pared by 1 base and J by 8 bases, with 8 bases between. Germline V gives CDR1 LGHNT, CDR2 FRNRAP. This CDR3 region has 12 residues. This sequence originates from a man in his forties in good health. The chain uses TRBV12-5 and TRBJ1-2; D is undetermined. The sequencing input was blood. The CDR3 DNA reads TGTGCTAGTGGTTTGGGCCCCAGAGGCTACACCTTC. Residues: CASGLGPRGYTF.